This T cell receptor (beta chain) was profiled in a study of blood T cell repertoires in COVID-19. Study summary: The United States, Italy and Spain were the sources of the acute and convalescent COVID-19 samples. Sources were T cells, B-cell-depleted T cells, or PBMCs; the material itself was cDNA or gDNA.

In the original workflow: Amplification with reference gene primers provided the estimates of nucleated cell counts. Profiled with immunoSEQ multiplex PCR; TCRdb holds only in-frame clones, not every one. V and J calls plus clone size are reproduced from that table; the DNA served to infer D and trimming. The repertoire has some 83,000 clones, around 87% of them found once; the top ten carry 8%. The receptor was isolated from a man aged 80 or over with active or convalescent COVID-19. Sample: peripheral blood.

The CDR3: CASSVSGVTDTQYF. The CDR3 DNA reads TGTGCCAGCAGCGTGAGTGGAGTCACAGATACGCAGTATTTT. The V and J genes are TRBV7-8 and TRBJ2-3; D uncertain. CDR3 length: 14 residues. Germline CDR1 SGHVS, CDR2 FQNEAQ. Trimming left V 5 bases short and J 2 bases short, with 11 bases between. Full variable domain (rest looked up from reference TRBV7-8 and TRBJ2-3): GAGVSQSPRYKVAKRGQDVALRCDPISGHVSLFWYQQALGQGPEFLTYFQNEAQLDKSGLPSDRFFAERPEGSVSTLKIQRTQQEDSAVYLCASSVSGVTDTQYFGPGTRLTVL.